Below, one T cell receptor (beta chain) is given with its context. Antigen: not known. These data belong to a study of cytomegalovirus exposure and HLA in healthy donors. Broader study findings: Presence/absence results assume similar sequencing depth per donor, which may not hold. The productive fraction for most TCR beta V segments was about 90% or about 30% in an earlier analysis.

Nominal health characterized the donors when sampled, though unrecorded immune exposures were likely. The PCR contained 60 Vbeta and 13 Jbeta primers. Clones were sequenced by immunoSEQ multiplex PCR, and TCRdb holds only the in-frame ones, with some missing. The data hold about 110,000 clones, with 13% to 15% observed a single time. The TCR sequence derives from a female donor in good health and CMV-seronegative. Sequencing was done on a sample of PBMCs.

The CDR3 sequence: CASSVSGGETQYF. CDR3 nucleotides: TGTGCCAGCAGCGTTTCGGGGGGGGAGACCCAGTACTTC. The gene calls are TRBV28 and TRBJ2-5; TRBD2 matches at 8 bases. This CDR3 has 13 amino acids. V lost 6 bases, J lost 5 bases, and 5 bases stayed unmatched. Germline CDR1 is MDHEN and CDR2 is SYDVKM.